This TCR beta chain came from a study of shared clonotypes between healthy human individuals. Trimming took off 0 bases at V and 3 bases at J, with 13 bases between the two ends. The CDR3 runs 16 residues. Germline CDR1 SGHKS, CDR2 YYEKEE (reference sequence). Some clones are missing from TCRdb's copy, which holds only in-frame ones; the method was immunoSEQ multiplex PCR. This table holds over a million clones, 75% found once. V is TRBV5-5 and J is TRBJ2-1; no firm D call. The source is a man aged 18 to 35 in good health. Sequencing was done on a sample of memory CD4+ T cells sorted from blood. Documented subset: CD45RA-negative fraction. The CDR3 DNA is TGTGCCAGCAGCTTGGCGCCGGCCCCAGACTACAATGAGCAGTTCTTC. Translated, it gives CASSLAPAPDYNEQFF.